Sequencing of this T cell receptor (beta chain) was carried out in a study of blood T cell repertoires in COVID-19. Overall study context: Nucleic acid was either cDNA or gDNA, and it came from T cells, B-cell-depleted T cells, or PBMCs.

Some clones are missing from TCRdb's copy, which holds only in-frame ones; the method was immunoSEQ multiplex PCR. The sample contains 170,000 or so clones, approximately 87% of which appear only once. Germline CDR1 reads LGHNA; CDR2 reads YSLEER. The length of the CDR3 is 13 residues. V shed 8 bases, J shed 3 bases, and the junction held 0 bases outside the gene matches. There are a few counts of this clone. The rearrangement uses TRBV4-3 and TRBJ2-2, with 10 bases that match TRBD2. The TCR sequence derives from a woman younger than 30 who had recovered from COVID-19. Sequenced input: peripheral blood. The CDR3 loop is CASGLADTGELFF. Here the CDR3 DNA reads TGCGCCAGCGGACTAGCGGACACCGGGGAGCTGTTTTTT.